The 23 T cell receptor beta chains below come from one sample, sequenced in a study of human T cells and chemical hapten exposure. Time point meaning: healthy volunteer bleed at 2 weeks. Researchers extracted total RNA from unfractionated whole blood. TCRdb re-called the RACE reads with MiXCR, one entry per CDR3 protein. The table has 35,000 to 50,000 distinct CDR3 sequences, roughly 4% seen once. The sample comprised whole blood. These receptors were collected from a female donor in good health. Some clones in this sample may be carry-over from other donors' samples.

This clonotype was recorded many times. This sequence joins TRBV12-3 or TRBV12-4 and TRBJ2-7; D not resolved. The CDR3 consists of 15 residues. The V and J ends lost 5 bases and 1 base respectively, with 15 bases between them. Here the CDR3 reads CASSLPGPVSYEQYF. For the CDR3, the DNA is TGTGCCAGCAGTCTCCCCGGCCCGGTGTCCTACGAGCAGTACTTC.

Worth noting for this clonotype: One junction end does not reproduce the germline sequence, and a read error may be involved. V and J are TRBV25-1 and TRBJ1-2; D is unresolved. The CDR3 runs to 13 residues. The V gene's germline CDR1 is MGHDK and CDR2 SYGVNS. CDR3 DNA: TGTGCCAGCAGTCCGAATGGGCGAGATGGCGACACCTTC. It specifies CASSPNGRDGDTF.

This clonotype has at least ten counts. This rearrangement joins TRBV7-2 to TRBJ2-1, with D maybe TRBD2 (6 bases). Looked up from germline, CDR1 is SGHTA and CDR2 is FQGNSA. V lost 5 bases to trimming and J lost 2 bases, with 13 bases between them. This CDR3 has 15 residues. The CDR3 DNA sequence: TGTGCCAGCAGCCCAGCGGGCGCCGCCTACAATGAGCAGTTCTTC. The encoded protein is CASSPAGAAYNEQFF.

The rearrangement joins TRBV20-1 to TRBJ1-2; the D gene is possibly TRBD1 (6 bases). In germline, CDR1 is DFQATT, CDR2 SNEGSKA (reference sequence). CDR3 size: 14 residues. V was cut by 3 bases and J by 4 bases, with 15 bases left in between. CDR3 DNA sequence: TGCAGTGCTAGCCTATACAGGGCAGGCTATGGCTACACCTTC. It is translated as CSASLYRAGYGYTF.

This clonotype was recorded at least ten times. This sequence joins TRBV29-1 and TRBJ2-4; TRBD1 agrees at 7 bases. J lost 0 bases, V lost 7 bases, and 6 bases had no gene match. Germline CDR1 reads SQVTM; CDR2 reads ANQGSEA. The length of the CDR3 is 14 residues. This CDR3 is CSAGDRVAKNIQYF. The CDR3 DNA follows: TGCAGCGCAGGCGACAGGGTAGCCAAAAACATTCAGTACTTC. The whole variable domain, remainder taken from reference TRBV29-1 and TRBJ2-4, is SAVISQKPSRDICQRGTSLTIQCQVDSQVTMMFWYRQQPGQSLTLIATANQGSEATYESGFVIDKFPISRPNLTFSTLTVSNMSPEDSSIYLCSAGDRVAKNIQYFGAGTRLSVL.

This chain connects TRBV7-2 to TRBJ2-7; 10 nucleotides match TRBD2. The CDR3 has 15 residues. After removal of 5 bases from V and 2 bases from J, the junction contained 6 bases not matched to a gene. Germline V lookup: CDR1 SGHTA, CDR2 FQGNSA. The DNA for the CDR3 is TGTGCCAGCAGCCCCCGGACTAGCGGAACCTACGAGCAGTACTTC. Its translation is CASSPRTSGTYEQYF.

In this sample, this clonotype turned up many times. The V gene is TRBV7-8, the J gene TRBJ1-3; D unclear. Trimming took 0 bases from V and 2 from J, leaving 5 bases between them. Germline values: CDR1 SGHVS, CDR2 FQNEAQ. The CDR3 has 14 residues. CDR3 in DNA: TGTGCCAGCAGCTTAGCAGTAACTGGAAACACCATATATTTT. It is translated as CASSLAVTGNTIYF.

V is TRBV7-9 and J is TRBJ1-1, with D uncertain. Trimming took 5 bases from V and 0 from J, leaving 13 bases between them. Germline V gene lookup returns CDR1 SEHNR and CDR2 FQNEAQ (reference sequence). The length of the CDR3 is 15 residues. The CDR3 DNA is TGTGCCAGCAGCCCGCCGGCAGCTATGAACACTGAAGCTTTCTTT. It specifies CASSPPAAMNTEAFF.

This clonotype was seen repeatedly, ten times or more. The CDR3 nucleotides read TGTGCCAGCAGTAAACTAGCCAAAAACATTCAGTACTTC. Translation gives CASSKLAKNIQYF. This sequence joins TRBV6-2 or TRBV6-3 and TRBJ2-4; D is undetermined. V gave up 5 bases and J gave up 0 bases, with 5 bases separating them. This CDR3 has 13 residues. Per the germline V gene, CDR1 is MNHEY and CDR2 is SVGEGT.

V is TRBV20-1 and J is TRBJ2-7, with D unresolved. With 3 bases removed from V and 7 bases from J, the gap between germline ends came to 16 bases. Germline CDR1 reads DFQATT; CDR2 reads SNEGSKA (reference sequence). The CDR3 length is 13 residues. The CDR3 here is CSASVSIYREQYF. DNA of the CDR3: TGCAGTGCTAGCGTCTCTATCTATCGGGAGCAGTACTTC.

This clonotype was picked up many times. This chain uses TRBV12-3 or TRBV12-4 with TRBJ1-2, with D perhaps TRBD1 (6 bases). V gave up 6 bases and J gave up 8 bases, with 31 bases separating them. This CDR3 has 18 amino acids. The CDR3 protein is CASRGPSRYRQDGDGYTF. For the CDR3, the DNA is TGTGCCAGCAGGGGACCGAGCCGTTACAGACAGGACGGTGACGGCTACACCTTC.

The chain recombines TRBV7-2 with TRBJ2-5, with 8 bases matching TRBD2. Unmatched junction bases numbered 7, after V lost 2 bases and J lost 5 bases. Germline V gene lookup returns CDR1 SGHTA and CDR2 FQGNSA. The CDR3 loop spans 15 amino acids. CDR3 sequence reads: CASSLRRGGFETQYF. The DNA of the CDR3 is TGTGCCAGCAGCTTACGCCGGGGGGGCTTTGAGACCCAGTACTTC.

This clonotype was found many times. V usage is TRBV7-8 and J usage is TRBJ2-2; unclear D gene. CDR3 length: 15 amino acids. Germline CDR1 reads SGHVS; CDR2 reads FQNEAQ. The V end lost 2 bases, the J end lost 1 base, and 8 bases lay between the germline ends. The CDR3 nucleotides are TGTGCCAGCAGCTTAAGGACGGTGAACACCGGGGAGCTGTTTTTT. It is translated as CASSLRTVNTGELFF.

This clonotype was seen many times. The V call is TRBV29-1, the J call TRBJ2-3; the D gene is possibly TRBD1 (6 bases). Trimming removed 0 bases at V and 6 bases at J, with 25 bases between. Germline V gene data show CDR1 as SQVTM and CDR2 as ANQGSEA. The CDR3 has 18 amino acids. The DNA for the CDR3 is TGCAGCGTTGAAGATCCCCAGGGGACCGTCTCCTCAGTGGATACGCAGTATTTT. This codes for CSVEDPQGTVSSVDTQYF.

In its sample, this clonotype was seen many times. The gene calls are TRBV7-8 and TRBJ2-7, with 7 nucleotides matching TRBD1. CDR3 length: 15 amino acids. The germline gives CDR1 SGHVS, CDR2 FQNEAQ. Trimming at V came to 0 bases and at J to 2 bases, leaving 4 bases not matched to a gene. CDR3 coding DNA: TGTGCCAGCAGCTTAGCGCGACAGGGACCCTACGAGCAGTACTTC. Encoded protein: CASSLARQGPYEQYF.

The sample holds many counts of this clonotype. The CDR3 DNA sequence: TGTGCCAGCTCACCACTTGGACAGCATTATAATTCACCCCTCCACTTT. Translated, it gives CASSPLGQHYNSPLHF. The V and J genes are TRBV18 and TRBJ1-6; D might be TRBD1 (6 bases). Germline V gives CDR1 KGHSH, CDR2 LQKENI. The CDR3 runs to 16 residues. V was trimmed by 1 base and J by 4 bases, leaving 11 bases between them.

The sample holds many counts of this clonotype. This sequence joins TRBV6-1 and TRBJ2-3; D is unresolved. Germline-derived CDR1 and CDR2 are MNHNS and SASEGT. Trimming took off 4 bases at V and 1 base at J, with 9 bases between the two ends. The CDR3 length is 14 residues. CDR3 sequence reads: CASSVGPRTDTQYF. The DNA for the CDR3 is TGTGCCAGCAGTGTTGGGCCTCGCACAGATACGCAGTATTTT.

In its sample, this clonotype was seen many times. The chain couples TRBV6-4 to TRBJ2-3, with 11 bases that match TRBD2. V shed 7 bases and J 2 bases; nucleotides not matched to a gene: 5. The CDR3 is 15 amino acids. Per germline, CDR1 MRHNA and CDR2 SNTAGT. CDR3 DNA: TGTGCCAGCACCCCTAGCGGGGGGACCACAGATACGCAGTATTTT. Protein product: CASTPSGGTTDTQYF.

Many counts were recorded for this clonotype. V gene TRBV2 combines with J gene TRBJ1-4; D is uncertain. With 6 bases removed from V and 8 bases from J, the gap between germline ends came to 19 bases. The CDR3 runs to 15 residues. CDR1 is SNHLY, CDR2 FYNNEI, per germline. The CDR3 DNA sequence: TGTGCCAGCAGGGGTCTACTCCTTTGGGGAGAAAAACTGTTTTTT. Translation gives CASRGLLLWGEKLFF.

There are many counts of this clonotype. This chain joins TRBV6-6 and TRBJ1-5; no firm D call. From germline, CDR1 is MNHNY and CDR2 SVGAGI (reference sequence). The CDR3 spans 13 residues. The V end lost 4 bases, the J end lost 5 bases, and 9 bases lay between the germline ends. The CDR3 sequence is CASSSGVDQPQHF. Written as DNA, the CDR3 is TGTGCCAGCAGTTCGGGAGTCGATCAGCCCCAGCATTTT.

This clonotype was seen at least ten times. The CDR3 nucleotides are TGTGCCAGCAGTTTAACGGGACAGTACTCTAGAACCATATATTTT. Translation: CASSLTGQYSRTIYF. The chain couples TRBV12-3 or TRBV12-4 to TRBJ1-3; 7 bases are a match to TRBD1. With V trimmed by 2 bases and J by 10 bases, 11 bases remained unmatched. This CDR3 has 15 amino acids.

In its sample, this clonotype was seen many times. The rearrangement uses TRBV3-1 and TRBJ1-5; D is unclear. The V end lost 1 base, the J end lost 5 bases, and 6 bases lay between the germline ends. Germline CDR1 and CDR2: LGHDT and YNNKEL (reference sequence). This CDR3 spans 13 amino acids. The CDR3 region has the DNA TGTGCCAGCAGCCAAGTAGGAGATCAGCCCCAGCATTTT. Translation gives CASSQVGDQPQHF.

This clonotype was recorded many times. The rearrangement joins TRBV7-2 to TRBJ2-3; 9 bases match TRBD2. The CDR3 contains 17 residues. Trimming took 6 bases from V and 4 from J; bases not matched to a gene: 14. Germline CDR1 is SGHTA and CDR2 is FQGNSA. The CDR3 spells CASRKEGGLAGADTQYF. DNA for the CDR3: TGTGCCAGCAGGAAAGAGGGGGGCTTAGCGGGGGCAGATACGCAGTATTTT.